This TCR beta chain was found in a study of T cell changes during pregnancy in multiple sclerosis. Assay: immunoSEQ multiplex PCR; the TCRdb copy retains only in-frame clones and omits some. The profile shows tens of thousands of clones, around nine tenths of them singletons. V trimming: 6 bases; J trimming: 4 bases; junction bases outside the gene matches: 8. Germline V lookup: CDR1 MNHNS, CDR2 SASEGT. There are 15 residues in the CDR3. The receptor was isolated from a female donor in good health, enrolled as a control in a pregnancy study. Sample: peripheral blood, taken in the third trimester of pregnancy. The chain couples TRBV6-1 to TRBJ2-3; 9 nucleotides align to TRBD1. The CDR3 sequence: CASSADRGVADTQYF. CDR3 DNA: TGTGCCAGCAGCGCTGACAGGGGGGTCGCAGATACGCAGTATTTT.